This TCR beta chain was captured by sequencing in a study of blood T cells in healthy people across ages (dated by TCRdb to 2013 to 2016). Regarding the research as a whole: In model experiments, template switching captured roughly one uniquely barcoded TCR beta cDNA molecule for every two T cells. Using deep sequencing normalized with unique cDNA molecular identifiers, the study measured how TCR beta repertoire diversity changes with age. The donors were split into four age groups: young (average around 15 years), middle-aged (39), aged (around 67) and long-lived (roughly 88). To avoid experimental bias, donors of different ages were distributed randomly across sequencing lanes. For two donors (one aged 18 to 29 and one aged 80 or older), the study analyzed two additional independent replicas of 1 million unique cDNA reads from the same blood draw. Overall study results and their limits: As age increased, observed TCR beta diversity per million T cells dropped in a roughly linear way, and a significant reduction was already evident by age 40. Because profiling used bulk unsorted PBMCs, naive and antigen-experienced compartments could not be compared conclusively. Observed TCR beta diversity correlated strongly with the percentage of naive T cells measured by flow cytometry. Because donor CMV infection status was unknown, age-related changes in expanded clonotypes were potentially confounded. Estimates of total diversity from one million sequenced T cells were regarded as lower bounds and underestimates. Compared with the aged group, the long-lived group had more naive CD4+ T cells, fewer expanded clones and increased TCR diversity, a pattern suggesting age selection.

The donors were under 40 Caucasian individuals from Russia, aged 6 to 90 years, who were systemically healthy. Each donor gave 8.5 to 10 milliliters of peripheral blood, collected into EDTA-treated Vacutainer tubes. Ficoll-Paque density-gradient centrifugation was used to isolate PBMCs, with at least 6.5 million per sample. Trizol reagent was used to extract total RNA from the PBMCs, yielding at least 5.5 micrograms per sample. For every donor, an aliquot of PBMCs went through flow cytometry to measure the percentages of naive CD45RAhigh/CD27high T cells. Inclusive of the bounding cysteine and phenylalanine, the CDR3 is 15 residues long. Only the CDR3 DNA is retained, 45 bases long and in frame from the first base. CDR1 SGHAT and CDR2 FQNNGV were looked up in the germline V gene. Relative to germline, V is 4 bases shorter and J is 8 bases shorter, with 15 bases between their ends. For this clonotype: Its antigen is currently not known. Qualities for individual bases were not recorded, and no much larger clone is one base off.

Preparation of the library involved 5' RACE. Sequencer: Illumina HiSeq 2500. A second about 6 to 11 cycle PCR used a sample-barcoded 5' primer and a J-beta primer mix. Each TCR beta cDNA molecule received a unique molecular identifier from a template-switch 5' adaptor carrying 12 random nucleotides. Each sample yielded at least 2.5 million CDR3-containing paired-end reads. All of the RNA was converted into first-strand cDNA using the Mint cDNA synthesis kit, with a TRBC-specific oligonucleotide serving as the primer. All cDNA was treated with uracil-DNA glycosylase and then went through a first 18-cycle PCR with the universal primers M1SS and BC2_uni_R. From the authors' description of their analysis: For normalization, 1 million high-quality reads, each with a distinct molecular identifier, were randomly selected from each sample. Instead of being binned into consensus sequences, reads that shared molecular identifiers were thrown out. MiTCR, set to a Q25 quality threshold and the strictest error-elimination algorithm, was used for CDR3 identification, clonotype clustering and error correction. A nonparametric unseen species model using Euler transformation provided a lower-bound estimate of total TCR beta diversity. Starting from the raw public reads, TCRdb applied fastp trimming at Q25, assembled clones with MiXCR and retained in-frame beta chains. Each CDR3 protein appears once, grouped with its most common genes and DNA. The V and J calls reflect TCRdb's pipeline rather than the authors' work. The sample yields some 710,000 distinct CDR3 sequences; about half were counted once. The top ten hold roughly 18% of the sample.

The source of this sequence is an elderly man in good health. The chain employs TRBV11-2 and TRBJ1-6; the best D guess is TRBD1, with 6 bases matching. The specimen sequenced was blood. The CDR3 here reads CASSWTGTTYSPLHF. In nucleotide form, the sequence is TGTGCCAGCAGCTGGACCGGGACAACGTATTCACCCCTCCACTTT.